The subject of this entry is one T cell receptor beta chain. Its target is unknown. This entry belongs to a study of T-cell memory formation after mild COVID-19. Across the study: TCR clusters were largely donor specific.

After 5'RACE with constant-segment primers, TCR alpha and TCR beta cDNA libraries carrying sample barcodes and UMIs were obtained. TCRdb itself ran the 5' RACE reads through MiXCR, one entry per CDR3 protein. The repertoire consists of under 200,000 distinct CDR3 sequences, with roughly 12% occurring once and the leading ten covering approximately 3.8%. Whole-study findings and limits: The finding that pre-infection memory included some responding clones suggested that cross-reactive memory joined. Among CD4+ contracting clones, most were CM and EM, and CD8+ ones EMRA.

The sequence was collected from a man aged 18 to 29 who had mild COVID-19 (a few samples of this study predate the infection). Cell type and time point are not known. The sequenced material came from PBMCs or a T cell subset sorted from them (not recorded which).

This chain's CDR3 is CSGSSGHTTDTQYF. DNA of the CDR3: TGCAGCGGGAGTTCAGGACACACCACAGATACGCAGTATTTT. This rearrangement joins TRBV29-1 to TRBJ2-3, with D perhaps TRBD1 (5 bases). Trimming took 7 bases from V and 2 from J, leaving 16 bases between them. Germline-derived CDR1 and CDR2 are SQVTM and ANQGSEA. CDR3 length: 14 residues.